A selection of T cell receptor beta chains follows, all from one sample in a study of cytomegalovirus exposure and HLA in healthy donors. Clones were sequenced by immunoSEQ multiplex PCR, and TCRdb holds only the in-frame ones, with some missing. The sample holds about 170,000 clones; roughly 60% are singletons and the top ten take around 2.9%. Material: PBMCs. These receptors were taken from a man aged 35-49 years in good health and CMV-seronegative. CDR3s include the opening cysteine and the closing phenylalanine or tryptophan. D genes are given only for firm matches. Part of the rows lack a size; the others show once, few, many or a class for expanded clones.

j_call,clone_size,d_call,v_call,cdr3_aa,cdr3_nt
TRBJ2-7,NA,NA,TRBV6-1,CASSEAPGHYEQYF,TGTGCCAGCAGTGAAGCGCCGGGACACTACGAGCAGTACTTC
TRBJ1-3,once,NA,TRBV6-5,CASTDLTVGNTIYF,TGTGCCAGCACCGACCTGACAGTTGGAAACACCATATATTTT
TRBJ2-5,NA,NA,TRBV2,CASKEGSYQETQYF,TGTGCCAGCAAGGAGGGGTCGTACCAAGAGACCCAGTACTTC
TRBJ1-3,few,NA,TRBV19,CASTDRSSGNTIYF,TGTGCCAGTACCGACAGGAGCTCTGGAAACACCATATATTTT
TRBJ2-7,few,TRBD2,TRBV11-2,CASSSTSESSYEQYF,TGTGCCAGCAGCTCGACTAGCGAGAGCTCCTACGAGCAGTACTTC
TRBJ2-5,NA,TRBD1,TRBV19,CASSSRDRTLGETQYF,TGTGCCAGTAGTAGCCGGGACAGGACCCTCGGAGAGACCCAGTACTTC
TRBJ1-3,NA,TRBD1,TRBV19,CASSPSGTAGNTIYF,TGTGCCAGTAGTCCATCCGGGACAGCGGGAAACACCATATATTTT
TRBJ1-4,few,NA,TRBV28,CASSLAGGRKEKLFF,TGTGCCAGCAGTTTGGCGGGGGGGCGGAAGGAAAAACTGTTTTTT
TRBJ2-1,few,NA,TRBV7-2,CASSARTVGNEQFF,TGTGCCAGCAGCGCACGGACAGTGGGCAATGAGCAGTTCTTC
TRBJ2-2,NA,NA,TRBV9,CASSVIGDLRTGELFF,TGTGCCAGCAGCGTAATCGGGGACTTAAGGACCGGGGAGCTGTTTTTT
TRBJ2-5,few,TRBD1,TRBV7-2,CASSREGQPQETQYF,TGTGCCAGCAGCCGAGAGGGACAGCCACAAGAGACCCAGTACTTC
TRBJ1-2,NA,TRBD1,TRBV2,CASSLQGGYGYTF,TGTGCCAGCAGCCTACAGGGGGGCTATGGCTACACCTTC
TRBJ1-1,NA,NA,TRBV21-1,CASSISPPQGANTEAFF,TGTGCCAGCAGCATTTCACCGCCACAGGGGGCGAACACTGAAGCTTTCTTT
TRBJ2-3,few,TRBD1,TRBV11-1,CASSSDRRTDTQYF,TGTGCCAGCAGCTCGGACAGGCGCACAGATACGCAGTATTTT
TRBJ2-7,NA,TRBD2,TRBV11-2,CASSTGLAGVYEQYF,TGTGCCAGCAGCACGGGACTAGCGGGAGTGTACGAGCAGTACTTC
TRBJ2-2,few,TRBD2,TRBV23-1,CASSHQRTGGRRTGELFF,TGCGCCAGCAGTCATCAGAGGACGGGGGGTAGAAGAACCGGGGAGCTGTTTTTT
TRBJ2-1,NA,TRBD2,TRBV12-5,CASGLDLAGYNEQFF,TGTGCTAGTGGTTTGGATCTAGCGGGATACAATGAGCAGTTCTTC
TRBJ1-2,once,NA,TRBV4-2,CASSQDRGVGDYTF,TGTGCCAGCAGCCAAGATCGGGGGGTTGGGGACTACACCTTC
TRBJ1-6,NA,TRBD1,TRBV10-3,CAISLQGADSPLHF,TGTGCCATCAGCCTACAGGGGGCTGACTCACCCCTCCACTTT
TRBJ2-5,NA,NA,TRBV4-1,CASSQARSETQYF,TGCGCCAGCAGCCAAGCCCGGTCGGAGACCCAGTACTTC
TRBJ2-6,NA,NA,TRBV29-1,CSVPVSGANVLTF,TGCAGCGTTCCGGTCTCTGGGGCCAACGTCCTGACTTTC
TRBJ2-7,NA,NA,TRBV5-1,CASSPPREYEQYF,TGCGCCAGCAGCCCTCCCCGGGAGTACGAGCAGTACTTC
TRBJ2-5,NA,TRBD1,TRBV7-6,CASSIDGQGGETQYF,TGTGCCAGCAGCATTGATGGACAGGGTGGAGAGACCCAGTACTTC
TRBJ2-7,once,TRBD2,TRBV9,CASSVDLAGGRDEQYF,TGTGCCAGCAGCGTAGATTTAGCGGGGGGGCGAGACGAGCAGTACTTC
TRBJ2-3,NA,TRBD2,TRBV7-2,CASSFNGGLAGVRTDTQYF,TGTGCCAGCAGCTTTAATGGGGGACTAGCGGGGGTTCGAACAGATACGCAGTATTTT
TRBJ2-7,NA,TRBD1,TRBV18,CASSPRRQGAPVDEQYF,TGTGCCAGCTCACCACGCCGGCAGGGGGCCCCGGTGGACGAGCAGTACTTC
TRBJ1-2,NA,NA,TRBV7-2,CASSSEQGRGSSGYTF,TGTGCCAGCAGCTCCGAACAGGGACGGGGTTCCAGTGGCTACACCTTC
TRBJ2-5,NA,TRBD1,TRBV5-6,CASSSDDRGETQYF,TGTGCCAGCAGCTCTGACGACAGGGGTGAGACCCAGTACTTC
TRBJ1-6,once,NA,TRBV4-1,CASSQDRGLVNSPLHF,TGCGCCAGCAGCCAAGATAGGGGACTCGTTAATTCACCCCTCCACTTT
TRBJ1-5,NA,NA,TRBV19,CASSIDGGDQPQHF,TGTGCCAGTAGTATCGATGGGGGCGATCAGCCCCAGCATTTT
TRBJ1-5,NA,NA,TRBV5-6,CASSQGGPNQPQHF,TGTGCCAGCAGCCAGGGTGGCCCCAATCAGCCCCAGCATTTT
TRBJ2-5,NA,TRBD2,TRBV7-2,CASSPILAGQETQYF,TGTGCCAGCAGCCCTATACTAGCGGGCCAAGAGACCCAGTACTTC
TRBJ2-1,NA,TRBD2,TRBV6-5,CASSYSRAGGGHEQFF,TGTGCCAGCAGTTACTCGAGGGCGGGAGGGGGGCATGAGCAGTTCTTC
TRBJ1-3,few,NA,TRBV10-3,CAISERQLFSGNTIYF,TGTGCCATCAGTGAGAGACAGCTTTTCTCTGGAAACACCATATATTTT
TRBJ1-6,NA,TRBD1,TRBV5-4,CASTGTGGAFNSPLHF,TGTGCCAGCACCGGGACAGGGGGCGCCTTCAATTCACCCCTCCACTTT
TRBJ2-5,NA,NA,TRBV28,CASSSTRETQYF,TGTGCCAGCAGCTCGACAAGGGAGACCCAGTACTTC
TRBJ2-2,NA,TRBD2,TRBV9,CASSASGINTGELFF,TGTGCCAGCAGCGCCAGCGGGATCAACACCGGGGAGCTGTTTTTT
TRBJ2-3,NA,NA,TRBV18,CASSEGNTQYF,TGTGCCAGCTCCGAGGGAAATACGCAGTATTTT
TRBJ1-1,NA,NA,TRBV30,CAWSYQSGTEAFF,TGTGCCTGGAGTTACCAAAGCGGGACTGAAGCTTTCTTT
TRBJ2-3,NA,TRBD2,TRBV7-2,CASTGLAGGPTDTQYF,TGTGCCAGCACCGGACTAGCGGGGGGGCCGACAGATACGCAGTATTTT
TRBJ2-3,few,TRBD1,TRBV10-1,CASSESRGTGGDCDTQYF,TGCGCCAGCAGTGAGTCGAGGGGGACAGGGGGCGATTGTGATACGCAGTATTTT
TRBJ1-1,NA,NA,TRBV27,CASSFQGKTEAFF,TGTGCCAGCAGTTTTCAGGGGAAGACTGAAGCTTTCTTT
TRBJ1-1,few,NA,TRBV7-2,CASSSVIEAFF,TGTGCCAGCAGCAGCGTGATTGAAGCTTTCTTT
TRBJ2-7,NA,NA,TRBV6-6,CASSYGSRGDYEQYF,TGTGCCAGCAGTTACGGGTCTCGGGGAGACTACGAGCAGTACTTC
TRBJ2-3,few,TRBD2,TRBV5-6,CASRGSGGSTDTQYF,TGTGCCAGCAGGGGCAGCGGGGGGAGCACAGATACGCAGTATTTT
TRBJ2-5,NA,NA,TRBV6-6,CASSYSTSAEGETQYF,TGTGCCAGCAGTTACTCGACGAGCGCGGAAGGAGAGACCCAGTACTTC
TRBJ2-7,few,TRBD1,TRBV2,CATGTGVDEQYF,TGTGCGACCGGGACAGGGGTCGACGAGCAGTACTTC
TRBJ2-3,few,NA,TRBV7-9,CASSLSKSSTDTQYF,TGTGCCAGCAGCTTGAGCAAATCTAGCACAGATACGCAGTATTTT
TRBJ2-7,NA,TRBD1,TRBV6-5,CASSSGQDYEQYF,TGTGCCAGCAGTTCTGGACAGGACTACGAGCAGTACTTC
TRBJ2-7,NA,NA,TRBV7-9,CASGAYEQYF,TGTGCCAGCGGGGCTTACGAGCAGTACTTC
TRBJ1-1,NA,NA,TRBV6-4,CASSPGGGLNTEAFF,TGTGCCAGCAGCCCTGGGGGGGGGCTGAACACTGAAGCTTTCTTT
TRBJ2-5,NA,TRBD2,TRBV7-2,CASSSRGAGGQETQYF,TGTGCCAGCAGCTCCCGGGGAGCGGGGGGGCAAGAGACCCAGTACTTC
TRBJ2-2,NA,NA,TRBV18,CASSPLADRYTGELFF,TGTGCCAGCTCACCCCTCGCTGACAGATACACCGGGGAGCTGTTTTTT
TRBJ2-2,once,NA,TRBV29-1,CSVRDTGELFF,TGCAGCGTCCGTGACACCGGGGAGCTGTTTTTT
TRBJ2-3,NA,TRBD2,TRBV18,CASSPGGRSTDTQYF,TGTGCCAGCTCACCTGGCGGGAGGAGCACAGATACGCAGTATTTT
TRBJ2-7,NA,NA,TRBV21-1,CASSNRRGEQYF,TGTGCCAGCAGCAACAGGCGGGGAGAGCAGTACTTC
TRBJ2-5,NA,NA,TRBV12-5,CASGEIGDRETQYF,TGTGCTAGTGGCGAAATCGGAGATCGAGAGACCCAGTACTTC
TRBJ2-1,NA,NA,TRBV11-3,CASSPTRGSDEQFF,TGTGCCAGCAGCCCAACCAGAGGATCGGATGAGCAGTTCTTC